This passage covers 28 T cell receptor beta chains from one sample sequenced in a study of blood T cell repertoires in COVID-19. Repertoires were generated with immunoSEQ multiplex PCR, while TCRdb's copy carries only in-frame clones and drops some. The sample records some 460,000 clones, approximately 86% being singletons. Material for sequencing was PBMCs or T cells enriched from blood (not recorded which). These receptors all stem from a woman aged 18 to 35 who had recovered from COVID-19.

Only a few counts were recorded for this clone. The chain has TRBV6-5 and TRBJ1-5; TRBD1 matches at 9 bases. The CDR3 consists of 15 residues. V dropped 6 bases and J dropped 1; count of bases not matched to a gene: 4. Germline assignment: CDR1 MNHEY and CDR2 SVGAGI. This CDR3 is CASRTTGGSNQPQHF. CDR3 sequence (DNA): TGTGCCAGCAGAACGACAGGGGGGAGCAATCAGCCCCAGCATTTT.

J is TRBJ1-6 and V is TRBV30; weak D call: TRBD1 (6 bases). Germline assignment: CDR1 GTSNPN and CDR2 SVGIG (reference sequence). CDR3 size: 14 residues. V was clipped by 5 bases and J by 5 bases, with 13 bases between them. This CDR3 is CAWGADSNNSPLHF. DNA of the CDR3: TGTGCCTGGGGGGCGGACAGTAATAATTCACCCCTCCACTTT.

This rearrangement joins TRBV2 to TRBJ1-2, with D hard to call. The V gene lost 1 base and the J gene lost 4 bases, with 16 bases spanning the gap. This CDR3 is built from 16 residues. CDR1 SNHLY and CDR2 FYNNEI come from the germline V gene. In DNA form, the CDR3 reads TGTGCCAGCAGTGAAGACGAGGCAGTAAGCGCCTATGGCTACACCTTC. Translating it yields CASSEDEAVSAYGYTF.

The V and J genes are TRBV19 and TRBJ1-5; D is undetermined. The CDR3 runs to 12 residues. CDR1 and CDR2 (germline): LNHDA, SQIVND (reference sequence). Trimming left V 3 bases short and J 6 bases short, with 6 bases between. The CDR3 protein is CASSIGSQPQHF. In nucleotides, the CDR3 is TGTGCCAGTAGTATCGGGAGTCAGCCCCAGCATTTT.

This chain connects TRBV5-6 to TRBJ1-1, with 7 bases identical to TRBD1. V lost 0 bases and J lost 1; bases outside the gene matches: 0. This CDR3 region has 14 residues. Germline V gene sequence: CDR1 SGHDT, CDR2 YYEEEE. CDR3 sequence: CASSLDRGNTEAFF. CDR3 sequence (DNA): TGTGCCAGCAGCTTGGACAGGGGGAACACTGAAGCTTTCTTT.

The chain is built from TRBV18 and TRBJ1-4; tentative D call: TRBD1 (6 bases). This CDR3 is built from 15 residues. V was shortened by 3 bases and J by 6 bases, with 14 bases between the two germline ends. The germline gives CDR1 KGHSH, CDR2 LQKENI. CDR3 protein: CASSPTGWGHEKLFF. The CDR3 nucleotides are TGTGCCAGCTCACCTACAGGGTGGGGGCATGAAAAACTGTTTTTT.

This clone turned up a few times. The V gene is TRBV28, the J gene TRBJ1-2; tentatively, D is TRBD1 (6 bases). The CDR3 consists of 13 residues. Germline CDR1 reads MDHEN; CDR2 reads SYDVKM. Trimming removed 5 bases at V and 7 bases at J, with 14 bases between. The CDR3 spells CASSPAGAFGYTF. CDR3 bases: TGTGCCAGCAGTCCGGCGGGGGCGTTTGGCTACACCTTC.

The chain employs TRBV30 and TRBJ2-7; D possibly corresponds to TRBD1 (6 bases). This CDR3 region has 14 residues. V gave up 0 bases and J gave up 2 bases, with 11 bases separating them. Germline V gene lookup returns CDR1 GTSNPN and CDR2 SVGIG (reference sequence). CDR3 region: CAWSVPEGAYEQYF. The CDR3 DNA is TGTGCCTGGAGTGTACCTGAGGGGGCCTACGAGCAGTACTTC.

This chain links TRBV19 with TRBJ1-1; D is perhaps TRBD1 (6 bases). Germline V gene data show CDR1 as LNHDA and CDR2 as SQIVND (reference sequence). The germline V and J ends were trimmed by 8 bases and 4 bases, with 14 bases remaining between them. This CDR3 is built from 13 residues. CDR3 bases: TGTGCCAGTGCTCAGGGGTTGAGCACTGAAGCTTTCTTT. This gives the protein CASAQGLSTEAFF.

V and J are TRBV4-2 and TRBJ2-3; unclear D gene. The V end was cut by 3 bases, the J end by 2 bases, with 18 bases between. The CDR3 spans 17 residues. The germline gives CDR1 LGHNA, CDR2 YNFKEQ. The CDR3 sequence: CASSQLRNFEYTDTQYF. Written as DNA, the CDR3 is TGTGCCAGCAGCCAGCTCCGAAATTTCGAGTACACAGATACGCAGTATTTT.

Only one count was recorded for this clone. The rearrangement uses TRBV6-2 or TRBV6-3 and TRBJ2-7; maybe TRBD2 (5 bases). The V end lost 2 bases, the J end lost 2 bases, and 10 bases lay between the germline ends. This CDR3 contains 14 residues. The germline V gene encodes CDR1 MNHEY and CDR2 SVGEGT. CDR3 bases: TGTGCCAGCAGTTACGGGAGCGTAACCTACGAGCAGTACTTC. Its translation is CASSYGSVTYEQYF.

V and J are TRBV2 and TRBJ1-5; no reliable D call. V was trimmed by 4 bases and J by 6 bases, leaving 13 bases between them. Germline values: CDR1 SNHLY, CDR2 FYNNEI. The CDR3 consists of 14 residues. The DNA for the CDR3 is TGTGCCAGCAGTGCGGGCCCCGGAGGTCAGCCCCAGCATTTT. Protein product: CASSAGPGGQPQHF. Full variable domain (remainder filled in from reference TRBV2 and TRBJ1-5): EPEVTQTPSHQVTQMGQEVILRCVPISNHLYFYWYRQILGQKVEFLVSFYNNEISEKSEIFDDQFSVERPDGSNFTLKIRSTKLEDSAMYFCASSAGPGGQPQHFGDGTRLSIL.

J is TRBJ1-6 and V is TRBV7-9; D possibly corresponds to TRBD1 (6 bases). The CDR3 is made up of 16 amino acids. Germline V lookup: CDR1 SEHNR, CDR2 FQNEAQ (reference sequence). Deletions cut 5 bases from V and 10 bases from J, with 21 bases between. The CDR3 spells CASSPQRGGLGSPLHF. The CDR3 DNA reads as TGTGCCAGCAGCCCTCAGAGGGGGGGGCTAGGGTCACCCCTCCACTTT.

The gene calls are TRBV5-4 and TRBJ2-7; TRBD2 might be the D (6 bases). This CDR3 is built from 15 residues. Germline-derived CDR1 and CDR2 are SGHNT and YYREEE (reference sequence). Trimming shortened V by 4 bases and J by 2 bases, and 16 bases separated the two germline ends. CDR3 residues: CASSHTAGRTYEQYF. The CDR3 DNA sequence: TGTGCCAGCAGCCATACCGCGGGACGGACCTACGAGCAGTACTTC.

This chain links TRBV11-2 with TRBJ1-4, with unresolved D. With 4 bases removed from V and 0 bases from J, the gap between germline ends came to 6 bases. The length of the CDR3 is 14 residues. The germline V gene has CDR1 SGHAT and CDR2 FQNNGV. The CDR3 coding sequence is TGTGCCAGCAGCTCAGATACAACTAATGAAAAACTGTTTTTT. Its translation is CASSSDTTNEKLFF.

This clone was seen only a few times. In the same sample, other DNA sequences code for this CDR3. The CDR3 is CSVADRENTEAFF. In nucleotides, the CDR3 is TGCAGCGTTGCGGACAGAGAGAACACTGAAGCTTTCTTT. V gene TRBV29-1 combines with J gene TRBJ1-1; perhaps TRBD1 as D (6 bases). V lost 4 bases and J lost 1, with 10 bases in between. Germline CDR1 reads SQVTM; CDR2 reads ANQGSEA. CDR3 length: 13 residues.

This clone was recorded only once. The V and J genes are TRBV18 and TRBJ1-1, with D uncertain. The CDR3 has 16 residues. Trimming pared 0 bases from V and 0 bases from J, leaving 11 bases between. Germline V CDR1 and CDR2: KGHSH, LQKENI. CDR3 nucleotide sequence: TGTGCCAGCTCACCACCGTCAGGCCTCATGAACACTGAAGCTTTCTTT. This codes for CASSPPSGLMNTEAFF.

The J gene is TRBJ2-7, the V gene TRBV28; D gene uncertain. The ends were cut back, 4 bases at V and 2 bases at J, with 9 bases in the middle. In germline, CDR1 is MDHEN, CDR2 SYDVKM. The CDR3 is 13 amino acids. The CDR3 region has the DNA TGTGCCAGCAGTTCCATTGGGCCCTACGAGCAGTACTTC. It specifies CASSSIGPYEQYF. Using reference TRBV28 and TRBJ2-7 for the parts outside the CDR3, the full variable domain is DVKVTQSSRYLVKRTGEKVFLECVQDMDHENMFWYRQDPGLGLRLIYFSYDVKMKEKGDIPEGYSVSREKKERFSLILESASTNQTSMYLCASSSIGPYEQYFGPGTRLTVT.

The chain joins TRBV7-9 to TRBJ2-1, with D maybe TRBD2 (6 bases). V was trimmed by 5 bases and J by 4 bases, leaving 15 bases between them. The CDR3 length is 15 residues. Germline CDR1 is SEHNR and CDR2 is FQNEAQ (reference sequence). CDR3 bases: TGTGCCAGCAGCCTCCCGGGAGCTTCATACAATGAGCAGTTCTTC. Amino acid sequence: CASSLPGASYNEQFF. The full variable domain, rest sourced from reference TRBV7-9 and TRBJ2-1, is DTGVSQNPRHKITKRGQNVTFRCDPISEHNRLYWYRQTLGQGPEFLTYFQNEAQLEKSRLLSDRFSAERPKGSFSTLEIQRTEQGDSAMYLCASSLPGASYNEQFFGPGTRLTVL.

V usage is TRBV1 and J usage is TRBJ2-1; the table's D call TRBD2 went unverified against the DNA. TRBV1 is an annotated pseudogene. CDR3 size: 15 residues. Written as DNA, the CDR3 is TGCACCAGCAAACTACGGGGGAAGTGTTTGGATGAGCAGTTCTTC. This codes for CTSKLRGKCLDEQFF.

The chain carries TRBV24-1 and TRBJ2-7; TRBD2 matches at 8 bases. The CDR3 length is 14 residues. The germline CDR1 and CDR2 sequences are KGHDR and SFDVKD. V trimming: 1 base; J trimming: 5 bases; junction bases outside the gene matches: 3. CDR3 amino acids: CATSDLTGGHEQYF. The CDR3 region has the DNA TGTGCCACCAGTGATTTAACGGGGGGGCACGAGCAGTACTTC.

This rearrangement joins TRBV29-1 to TRBJ1-4; 8 bases align to TRBD1. Trimming cost V 4 bases and J 5 bases; bases outside gene matches: 3. This CDR3 comprises 13 residues. Germline V gives CDR1 SQVTM, CDR2 ANQGSEA. CDR3 in amino acids: CSVGTGINEKLFF. CDR3 sequence (DNA): TGCAGCGTTGGGACAGGGATAAATGAAAAACTGTTTTTT.

The chain has TRBV2 and TRBJ2-5, with TRBD2 matching 12 bases. Trimming cost V 6 bases and J 5 bases; bases outside gene matches: 10. Germline CDR1 is SNHLY and CDR2 is FYNNEI. The CDR3 is 16 residues long. The CDR3 spells CASSALTSGGIETQYF. CDR3 nucleotides: TGTGCCAGCAGCGCCTTGACTAGCGGGGGTATCGAGACCCAGTACTTC.

Comment on this clone: Other nucleotide sequences from this sample produce the same CDR3. The J gene is TRBJ2-7, the V gene TRBV12-3 or TRBV12-4, with D possibly matching TRBD2 (6 bases). V was clipped by 5 bases and J by 2 bases, with 10 bases between them. The CDR3 sequence is 13 residues long. Here the CDR3 reads CASSRDSPYEQYF. DNA for the CDR3: TGTGCCAGCAGTCGGGACTCCCCCTACGAGCAGTACTTC.

This chain connects TRBV30 to TRBJ1-1, with TRBD1 identical over 7 bases. The V gene's germline CDR1 is GTSNPN and CDR2 SVGIG (reference sequence). J was trimmed by 0 bases and V by 6 bases; bases with no gene match: 10. The CDR3 contains 15 residues. The CDR3 protein is CACHRGRLMNTEAFF. The CDR3 region has the DNA TGTGCCTGCCACAGGGGAAGGTTAATGAACACTGAAGCTTTCTTT.

The rearrangement links TRBV15 to TRBJ1-1, with 7 bases fitting TRBD1. The germline CDR1 and CDR2 sequences are LNHNV and YYDKDF (reference sequence). Losses at the gene ends were 1 base for V and 2 bases for J; bases not matched to a gene: 7. This CDR3 has 16 amino acids. The CDR3 coding sequence is TGTGCCACCAGCAGAGGCCTGACAGGGCGTAACACTGAAGCTTTCTTT. Protein product: CATSRGLTGRNTEAFF.

The chain links TRBV2 to TRBJ1-2; 8 bases fit TRBD1. The CDR3 consists of 15 residues. Germline CDR1 is SNHLY and CDR2 is FYNNEI. V trimming: 7 bases; J trimming: 8 bases; junction bases outside the gene matches: 15. CDR3 DNA: TGTGCCAGCACCCTGGACAGGGTAGTAAATGAAGGCTACACCTTC. This gives the protein CASTLDRVVNEGYTF. Supplemented by reference TRBV2 and TRBJ1-2, the full variable domain reads EPEVTQTPSHQVTQMGQEVILRCVPISNHLYFYWYRQILGQKVEFLVSFYNNEISEKSEIFDDQFSVERPDGSNFTLKIRSTKLEDSAMYFCASTLDRVVNEGYTFGSGTRLTVV.

The rearrangement uses TRBV9 and TRBJ2-7; 9 bases match TRBD1. The CDR3 sequence is 14 residues long. Germline V gene data show CDR1 as SGDLS and CDR2 as YYNGEE. Trimming took 4 bases from V and 3 from J; bases not matched to a gene: 5. The CDR3 here is CASSLGGQGYEQYF. CDR3 DNA sequence: TGTGCCAGCAGCCTTGGGGGACAGGGCTACGAGCAGTACTTC.